This TCR beta chain was recorded in a study of CD8+ T cells in alopecia areata. The germline CDR1 and CDR2 sequences are SGHTA and FQGTGA. The CDR3 extends over 13 amino acids. V dropped 5 bases and J dropped 5 bases, with 12 bases sitting between them. PBMCs were stained for CD3, CD4 and CD8, and CD4+ and CD8+ T cells were sorted. After isolation, RNA underwent reverse transcription to generate cDNA as the sequencing template. The protocol was immunoSEQ multiplex PCR, while the TCRdb copy is restricted to in-frame clones and leaves out a portion. The sample consists of under 300,000 clones, 65% to 70% of them appearing once. Notes on this clone: Other nucleotide sequences from this sample produce the same CDR3.

The chain is built from TRBV7-3 and TRBJ1-1, with D possibly being TRBD1 (5 bases). Specimen: CD4+ T cells sorted from blood, collected at week 0. This clonotype was obtained from a human donor with alopecia areata. As DNA, the CDR3 is TGTGCCAGCAGCCTGAGACGGGGGACTGAAGCTTTCTTT. It specifies CASSLRRGTEAFF.